This T cell receptor beta chain was sequenced in a study of regulatory T cells in long-lasting Graves disease (dated by TCRdb to the early 2020s). Turning to the overall study: Persistent Graves' disease was defined as antithyroid drug treatment for over 5 years with persistently positive TSH receptor autoantibodies. Persistent Graves' disease patients were compared with newly diagnosed Graves' disease patients by peripheral blood TCR sequencing and RNA sequencing. The study was conducted in China and was registered as a clinical trial. TCR sequencing covered about 13 persistent and around 20 newly diagnosed Graves' disease patients, 33 samples in total. Antithyroid drugs had been taken for roughly 10 years on average by persistent Graves' disease patients in the clinical cohort. Overall results and qualifications from the work: More public clonotypes were shared among persistent patients (about 2,800) than among newly diagnosed patients (just under 1,000). As a limitation, the authors acknowledged that the small sample size may reduce accuracy. Only peripheral blood was studied, because thyroid tissue, the primary lesion, was inaccessible. Sequencing and analysis were restricted to the TCR beta chain. Persistent disease showed preferential use of TRBV28, TRBJ1-2 and TRBJ2-5, whereas newly diagnosed disease favored TRBV20-1 and TRBJ2-1. Lower TCR Shannon entropy and fewer highly expanded clones were observed in persistent Graves' disease patients than in newly diagnosed patients, which suggested clonal expansion.

In the germline V gene, CDR1 corresponds to SQVTM and CDR2 to ANQGSEA. Germline trimming: 8 bases from V, 0 bases from J; junction bases outside gene matches: 7. The CDR3 runs 13 amino acids, cysteine and phenylalanine included. The only DNA kept is the CDR3, 39 bases in frame from the first base. In light of the paper, this sample's time point label describes: persistent/refractory GD, antithyroid drugs over 5 years with positive TRAb. For both TCR sequencing and RNA sequencing, RNA was extracted from PBMCs using TRIzol. The diagnosis of Graves' disease followed American Thyroid Association guidelines. Patients for the study were recruited at an endocrinology department in Xi'an, China. From each patient, approximately 10 milliliters of peripheral blood was collected into an EDTA anticoagulant tube. Ficoll Paque Plus density gradient separation was used to isolate PBMCs, and no further T cell sorting was done. An Agilent 2100 Bioanalyzer and agarose gel were used to check RNA quality, while a NanoDrop 2000 measured RNA concentration.

The library relied on multiplex PCR. The instrument was an Illumina HiSeq 4000. To build TCR beta libraries, CDR3 regions were amplified by Arm-PCR using iRepertoire HTBI primers. Gel purification was performed on PCR products prior to sequencing. The study's processing was this. A total of around 59 TRBV and 14 TRBJ segments were identified across samples and were used for gene usage analysis of CDR3 amino acid clonotypes. Filtered high-quality paired reads were merged into contigs using COPE and FqMerger. BLAST was used to align contigs to IMGT TRBV, TRBD and TRBJ reference genes, with CDR3 defined following IMGT. Clonotypes above 0.1% frequency were classified as highly expanded clones. Shannon entropy served as the measure of repertoire diversity, while the Gini coefficient captured V-J evenness. A clonotype was considered public if more than one individual shared it. TCRdb applied fastp at Q25 and MiXCR to the public reads, then kept only in-frame beta chains. Rows are combined by CDR3 protein, so each entry shows the most common genes and DNA. TCRdb assigned the V and J calls; the authors' analysis was not used. The sample includes a few hundred thousand distinct CDR3 sequences, with around a quarter observed a single time. The ten largest clonotypes hold around 26% of the sample.

In this sample, this clonotype turned up many times. The clone's antigen remains unknown. It has no much larger one-base neighbor in the sample; base qualities were not kept. The starting material was peripheral blood mononuclear cells (PBMCs), obtained when the disease was refractory, from a patient treated with antithyroid drugs. This clonotype originated in a female donor with Graves disease. Here the chain combines TRBV29-1 and TRBJ2-7, and TRBD1 aligns with 7 junction nucleotides. The CDR3 reads CSIRGQSSYEQYF. The DNA reads as follows: TGCAGCATAAGGGGGCAGAGCTCCTACGAGCAGTACTTC.